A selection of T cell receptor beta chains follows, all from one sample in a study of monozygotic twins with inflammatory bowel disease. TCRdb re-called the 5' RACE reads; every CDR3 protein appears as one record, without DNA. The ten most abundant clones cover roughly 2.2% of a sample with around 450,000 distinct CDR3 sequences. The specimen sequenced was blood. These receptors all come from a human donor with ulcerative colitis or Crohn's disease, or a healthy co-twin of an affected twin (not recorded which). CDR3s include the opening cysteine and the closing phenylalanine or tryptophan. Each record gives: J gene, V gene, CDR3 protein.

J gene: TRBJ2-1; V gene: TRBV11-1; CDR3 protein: CASSSHSGLAGAGYNEQFF
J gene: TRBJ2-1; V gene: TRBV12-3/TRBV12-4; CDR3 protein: CASRQGINEQFF
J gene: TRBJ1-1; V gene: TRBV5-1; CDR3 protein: CASSTGTGWRDTEAFF
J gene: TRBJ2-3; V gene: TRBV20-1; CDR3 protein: CSAAESGWALPSTDTQYF
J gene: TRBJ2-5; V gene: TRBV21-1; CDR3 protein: CASSKNDRGRETQYF
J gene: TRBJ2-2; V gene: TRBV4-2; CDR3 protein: CASAAGRGGEAGELFF
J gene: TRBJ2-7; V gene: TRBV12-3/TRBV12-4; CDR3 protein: CASSLSLSEQYF
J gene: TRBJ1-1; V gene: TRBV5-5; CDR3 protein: CASSWSGLVNTEAFF
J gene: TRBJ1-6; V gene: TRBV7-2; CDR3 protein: CASSLQGAGNNSPLHF
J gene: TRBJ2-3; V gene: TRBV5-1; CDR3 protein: CASSFLGASTDTQYF
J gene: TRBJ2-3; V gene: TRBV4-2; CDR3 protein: CASSQDSGPGDTQYF
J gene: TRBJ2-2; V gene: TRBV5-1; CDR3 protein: CASSLVGGASTGELFF
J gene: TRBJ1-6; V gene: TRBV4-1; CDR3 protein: CASSQLQGGGSPLHF
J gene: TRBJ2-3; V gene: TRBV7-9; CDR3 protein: CASSTGQGSTDTQYF
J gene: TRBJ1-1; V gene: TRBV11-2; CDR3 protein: CASSSGLLLNTEAFF
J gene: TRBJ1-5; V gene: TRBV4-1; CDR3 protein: CASSQGQGEQPQHF
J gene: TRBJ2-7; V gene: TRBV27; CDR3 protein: CASSLFGGGLGSYEQYF
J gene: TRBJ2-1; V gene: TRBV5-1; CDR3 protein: CASSRLGDEQFF
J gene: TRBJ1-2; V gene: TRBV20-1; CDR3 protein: CSARDSKANCYTF
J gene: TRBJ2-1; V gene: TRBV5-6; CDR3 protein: CASRVRFYNEQFF
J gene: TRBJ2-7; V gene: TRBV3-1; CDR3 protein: CASSQGRAYEQYF
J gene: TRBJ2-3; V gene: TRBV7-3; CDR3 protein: CASSFGGRADTQYF
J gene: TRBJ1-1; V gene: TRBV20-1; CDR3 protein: CSARQGGKAFF
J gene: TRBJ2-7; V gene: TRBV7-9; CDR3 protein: CASSTPGTGYYEQYF
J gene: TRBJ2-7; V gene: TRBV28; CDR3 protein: CASSPRRTRFYEQYF
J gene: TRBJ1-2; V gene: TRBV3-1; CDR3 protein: CASSTRQGASFSGYTF
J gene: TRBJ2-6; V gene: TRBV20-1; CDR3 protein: CSAPTIDYTSGANVLTF
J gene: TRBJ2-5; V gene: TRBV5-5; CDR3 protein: CASSLGAGTAQGTQYF
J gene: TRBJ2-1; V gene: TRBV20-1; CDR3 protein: CSARLAGGQGQFF
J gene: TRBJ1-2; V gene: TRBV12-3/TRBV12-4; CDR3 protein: CASSLRTGGGYTF
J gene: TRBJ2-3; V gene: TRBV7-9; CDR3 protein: CALLGREGTDTQYF
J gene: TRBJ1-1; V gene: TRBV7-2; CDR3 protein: CASSPHSRGSNTEAFF